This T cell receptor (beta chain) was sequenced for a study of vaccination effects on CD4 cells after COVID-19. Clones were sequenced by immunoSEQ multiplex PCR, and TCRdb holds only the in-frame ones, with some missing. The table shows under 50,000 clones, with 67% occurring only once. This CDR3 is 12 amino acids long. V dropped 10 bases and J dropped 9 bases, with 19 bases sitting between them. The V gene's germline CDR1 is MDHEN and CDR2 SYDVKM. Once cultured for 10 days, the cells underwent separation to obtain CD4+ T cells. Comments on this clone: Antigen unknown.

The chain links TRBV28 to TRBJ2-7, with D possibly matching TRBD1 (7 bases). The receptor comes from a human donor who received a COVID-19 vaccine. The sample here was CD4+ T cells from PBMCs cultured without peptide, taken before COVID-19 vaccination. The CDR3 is CATNTPGDRQYF. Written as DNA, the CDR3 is TGTGCCACCAACACCCCGGGGGACAGGCAGTACTTC.